A single sample gave rise to the 27 T cell receptor beta chains below, sequenced in a study of cytomegalovirus exposure and HLA in healthy donors. Vbeta (60) and Jbeta (13) primers were used in the PCR. Sequencing was performed with immunoSEQ multiplex PCR; in TCRdb, only in-frame clones are kept and a portion is missing. The sample has about 160,000 clones, approximately 84% seen once. Sequenced material: PBMCs. The receptors originated from a man in his late teens or twenties in good health and CMV-seropositive.

This chain uses TRBV13 with TRBJ1-6; 7 bases are shared with TRBD1. Losses at the gene ends were 0 bases for V and 7 bases for J; bases not matched to a gene: 3. CDR1 is PRHDT and CDR2 is FYEKMQ in the germline V gene (reference sequence). The CDR3 extends over 15 amino acids. The CDR3 nucleotides read TGTGCCAGCAGCTTAGGACAGGGGATGAATTCACCCCTCCACTTT. Protein sequence: CASSLGQGMNSPLHF.

The chain combines TRBV5-5 with TRBJ2-7, with TRBD1 matching over 7 bases. Trimming removed 4 bases from V and 0 bases from J; junction bases left unmatched: 7. The CDR3 totals 15 residues. The germline gives CDR1 SGHKS, CDR2 YYEKEE (reference sequence). The CDR3 region has the DNA TGTGCCAGCAGCGCTTACGGACAGGTCTCCTACGAGCAGTACTTC. Encoded protein: CASSAYGQVSYEQYF.

V gene TRBV18 combines with J gene TRBJ1-1; 9 nucleotides agree with TRBD1. The CDR3 totals 16 residues. Germline V CDR1 and CDR2: KGHSH, LQKENI. Trimming removed 6 bases from V and 1 base from J; junction bases left unmatched: 9. The CDR3 DNA reads TGTGCCAGCTCGCAAAACACAGGGGGCTCGAACACTGAAGCTTTCTTT. Translation: CASSQNTGGSNTEAFF.

The V and J genes are TRBV7-2 and TRBJ1-3, with a possible D match to TRBD1 (5 bases). Germline V gene data show CDR1 as SGHTA and CDR2 as FQGNSA. This CDR3 is built from 15 residues. Trimming took off 0 bases at V and 3 bases at J, with 9 bases between the two ends. The DNA for the CDR3 is TGTGCCAGCAGCTTAGCGGGAGGGGTTGGAAACACCATATATTTT. Its translation is CASSLAGGVGNTIYF. Filled out from reference TRBV7-2 and TRBJ1-3, the complete variable domain reads GAGVSQSPSNKVTEKGKDVELRCDPISGHTALYWYRQSLGQGLEFLIYFQGNSAPDKSGLPSDRFSAERTGGSVSTLTIQRTQQEDSAVYLCASSLAGGVGNTIYFGEGSWLTVV.

The V call is TRBV9, the J call TRBJ2-2; 11 positions match TRBD2. The junction had 3 bases not matched to a gene; V was cut back by 5 bases and J by 3 bases. CDR1 is SGDLS, CDR2 YYNGEE, per germline. The CDR3 is made up of 15 amino acids. The CDR3 sequence: CASSRGLADTGELFF. CDR3 nucleotides: TGTGCCAGCAGTAGGGGACTAGCGGACACCGGGGAGCTGTTTTTT.

The gene calls are TRBV10-3 and TRBJ1-1; a weak D match, TRBD1 (5 bases). This CDR3 comprises 14 residues. Trimming cost V 2 bases and J 3 bases, with 10 bases left between them. Germline assignment: CDR1 ENHRY and CDR2 SYGVKD. The DNA for the CDR3 is TGTGCCATCAGTGAGGCGGGGCCGGACACTGAAGCTTTCTTT. Protein sequence: CAISEAGPDTEAFF.

This clone was recorded only once. The J gene is TRBJ2-5, the V gene TRBV15, with 7 bases aligning to TRBD2. V shed 3 bases and J 5 bases; nucleotides not matched to a gene: 9. Germline-derived CDR1 and CDR2 are LNHNV and YYDKDF (reference sequence). CDR3 length: 15 amino acids. For the CDR3, the DNA is TGTGCCACCAGCAGCGTGACTAGCCCGGGGGAGACCCAGTACTTC. Protein product: CATSSVTSPGETQYF. The entire variable domain, with the rest obtained from reference TRBV15 and TRBJ2-5, is as follows: DAMVIQNPRYQVTQFGKPVTLSCSQTLNHNVMYWYQQKSSQAPKLLFHYYDKDFNNEADTPDNFQSRRPNTSFCFLDIRSPGLGDTAMYLCATSSVTSPGETQYFGPGTRLLVL.

The V gene is TRBV7-6, the J gene TRBJ2-7, with 11 bases identical to TRBD2. The germline gives CDR1 SGHVS, CDR2 FNYEAQ. J gave up 4 bases and V 8 bases, and 13 bases lay outside the gene matches. This CDR3 contains 16 residues. The CDR3 coding sequence is TGTGCCAGCGGCTGGACGACTAGCGGGGATTGGTACGAGCAGTACTTC. Its translation is CASGWTTSGDWYEQYF.

The gene calls are TRBV7-9 and TRBJ1-6; TRBD1 agrees at 7 bases. With 5 bases clipped from V and 4 bases from J, the junction kept 8 bases outside the gene matches. Germline CDR1 SEHNR, CDR2 FQNEAQ (reference sequence). This CDR3 contains 16 residues. CDR3 protein: CASSLQGFRYNSPLHF. The CDR3 region has the DNA TGTGCCAGCAGCCTACAGGGGTTCAGGTATAATTCACCCCTCCACTTT.

This sequence joins TRBV19 and TRBJ1-1; 7 bases agree with TRBD1. Trimming at V came to 4 bases and at J to 1 base, leaving 9 bases not matched to a gene. Germline V gives CDR1 LNHDA, CDR2 SQIVND (reference sequence). CDR3 length: 16 amino acids. As DNA, the CDR3 is TGTGCCAGTAGTAGCCTCCGGACAGGAGAGAACACTGAAGCTTTCTTT. This sequence encodes CASSSLRTGENTEAFF.

The chain combines TRBV7-8 with TRBJ1-4; tentatively, D is TRBD1 (5 bases). Trimming took off 1 base at V and 0 bases at J, with 9 bases between the two ends. The germline gives CDR1 SGHVS, CDR2 FQNEAQ. The CDR3 runs to 16 residues. CDR3 DNA sequence: TGTGCCAGCAGCTTAGGGGGGGTTTCAACTAATGAAAAACTGTTTTTT. Translated, it gives CASSLGGVSTNEKLFF.

The chain joins TRBV25-1 to TRBJ2-1, with TRBD1 matching 7 bases. CDR1 is MGHDK, CDR2 SYGVNS, per germline. The CDR3 runs to 14 residues. The V segment lost 6 bases and the J segment 0 bases; nucleotides outside the gene matches: 2. The CDR3 DNA reads TGTGCCAGCAGATCAGGGGGCTCCTACAATGAGCAGTTCTTC. It is translated as CASRSGGSYNEQFF.

V and J are TRBV5-1 and TRBJ2-3; 8 bases are a match to TRBD2. This CDR3 is 16 amino acids long. The junction had 9 bases not matched to a gene; V was cut back by 1 base and J by 5 bases. Germline loops: CDR1 SGHRS, CDR2 YFSETQ. The CDR3 sequence: CASSLTGGGLGDTQYF. CDR3 DNA sequence: TGCGCCAGCAGCTTGACGGGGGGGGGTTTGGGAGATACGCAGTATTTT.

The chain recombines TRBV19 with TRBJ1-4; D is uncertain. The germline gives CDR1 LNHDA, CDR2 SQIVND (reference sequence). The CDR3 loop spans 14 amino acids. V was pared by 4 bases and J by 8 bases, with 14 bases between. CDR3 coding DNA: TGTGCCAGTAGTAGATGGACTGCTGACGAAAAACTGTTTTTT. Encoded protein: CASSRWTADEKLFF.

This clone came up once. This chain connects TRBV7-9 to TRBJ2-7; D may be TRBD2 (6 bases). V was clipped by 5 bases and J by 3 bases, with 26 bases between them. Germline V lookup: CDR1 SEHNR, CDR2 FQNEAQ (reference sequence). The CDR3 loop spans 18 amino acids. CDR3: CASSRETGTSAVYYEQYF. The CDR3, as DNA: TGTGCCAGCAGCCGAGAGACCGGGACTTCCGCCGTCTACTACGAGCAGTACTTC.

The genes are TRBV9 and TRBJ1-1, with no clear D. Trimming cost V 0 bases and J 1 base, with 10 bases left between them. The CDR3 totals 15 residues. Per germline, CDR1 SGDLS and CDR2 YYNGEE. The CDR3 nucleotides read TGTGCCAGCAGCGTAGGCCCAACGGGGAACACTGAAGCTTTCTTT. It yields the protein CASSVGPTGNTEAFF.

This sequence joins TRBV2 and TRBJ2-5; TRBD2 matches 7 bases. The germline CDR1 and CDR2 sequences are SNHLY and FYNNEI. The CDR3 loop spans 14 amino acids. J was trimmed by 6 bases and V by 8 bases; bases with no gene match: 12. The CDR3 protein is CASREAPGAKTQYF. As DNA, the CDR3 is TGTGCCAGCCGGGAGGCACCCGGCGCAAAGACCCAGTACTTC.

The genes are TRBV6-6 and TRBJ2-5; D may be TRBD2 (5 bases). Germline CDR1 and CDR2: MNHNY and SVGAGI (reference sequence). This CDR3 is 15 amino acids long. V was clipped by 2 bases and J by 5 bases, with 15 bases between them. DNA of the CDR3: TGTGCCAGCAGTTACGGGAAATTCGGCGGGGAGACCCAGTACTTC. Its translation is CASSYGKFGGETQYF.

The gene calls are TRBV4-3 and TRBJ1-1, with 8 bases lining up with TRBD1. Per the germline V gene, CDR1 is LGHNA and CDR2 is YSLEER. Losses at the gene ends were 4 bases for V and 6 bases for J; bases not matched to a gene: 7. This CDR3 is built from 14 residues. The CDR3 spells CASSPGQGGPEAFF. The DNA of the CDR3 is TGCGCCAGCAGCCCAGGACAGGGAGGGCCTGAAGCTTTCTTT.

This clone was observed a few times. The chain joins TRBV18 to TRBJ2-7; a weak D match, TRBD1 (7 bases). This CDR3 comprises 15 residues. From germline, CDR1 is KGHSH and CDR2 LQKENI. V lost 3 bases, J lost 5 bases, and 17 bases lay in between. Here the CDR3 DNA reads TGTGCCAGCTCACCCACCCATGCAGGGGGGAACGAGCAGTACTTC. Its translation: CASSPTHAGGNEQYF.

The table lists this clone with a count of one. The genes are TRBV5-6 and TRBJ1-1; D remains ambiguous. The germline gives CDR1 SGHDT, CDR2 YYEEEE. Trimming removed 3 bases at V and 5 bases at J, with 8 bases between. The CDR3 runs 12 residues. CDR3 loop: CASSSERTEAFF. The CDR3, as DNA: TGTGCCAGCAGCTCGGAGAGGACTGAAGCTTTCTTT. The full variable domain, with the rest looked up from reference TRBV5-6 and TRBJ1-1, is DAGVTQSPTHLIKTRGQQVTLRCSPKSGHDTVSWYQQALGQGPQFIFQYYEEEERQRGNFPDRFSGHQFPNYSSELNVNALLLGDSALYLCASSSERTEAFFGQGTRLTVV.

The chain joins TRBV7-9 to TRBJ2-2; D is possibly TRBD1 (6 bases). CDR1 SEHNR and CDR2 FQNEAQ come from the germline V gene (reference sequence). V shed 4 bases and J shed 1 base, with 13 bases lying between them. The CDR3 is 16 residues long. The CDR3 nucleotides read TGTGCCAGCAGCTCAGGCGGACAGATGAACACCGGGGAGCTGTTTTTT. Protein product: CASSSGGQMNTGELFF. The full variable domain, in which reference TRBV7-9 and TRBJ2-2 provide the parts outside the CDR3, is DTGVSQNPRHKITKRGQNVTFRCDPISEHNRLYWYRQTLGQGPEFLTYFQNEAQLEKSRLLSDRFSAERPKGSFSTLEIQRTEQGDSAMYLCASSSGGQMNTGELFFGEGSRLTVL.

The CDR3 is CASSSPEGTGDEQYF. The CDR3 DNA follows: TGTGCCAGCAGCTCCCCCGAAGGGACAGGGGACGAGCAGTACTTC. The chain has TRBV11-3 and TRBJ2-7; 10 bases fit TRBD1. Germline loops: CDR1 SGHNT, CDR2 YENEEA. The CDR3 loop spans 15 amino acids. The V and J ends lost 4 bases and 5 bases, in that order; junction bases with no gene match: 8. Together with reference TRBV11-3 and TRBJ2-7, the CDR3 gives the full variable domain: EAGVVQSPRYKIIEKKQPVAFWCNPISGHNTLYWYLQNLGQGPELLIRYENEEAVDDSQLPKDRFSAERLKGVDSTLKIQPAELGDSAVYLCASSSPEGTGDEQYFGPGTRLTVT.

This chain links TRBV5-1 with TRBJ2-5; possibly TRBD2 for D (6 bases). V lost 2 bases to trimming and J lost 1 base, with 9 bases between them. This CDR3 is 14 amino acids long. Germline V gene sequence: CDR1 SGHRS, CDR2 YFSETQ. The chain's CDR3 is CASSFTSPQETQYF. The CDR3 nucleotides are TGCGCCAGCAGCTTTACTAGCCCCCAAGAGACCCAGTACTTC.

The rearrangement joins TRBV13 to TRBJ1-2; 9 bases align to TRBD1. V lost 4 bases and J lost 4; bases outside the gene matches: 7. The CDR3 contains 15 residues. Germline CDR1 is PRHDT and CDR2 is FYEKMQ (reference sequence). The CDR3 coding sequence is TGTGCCAGCAGCTCCAGGACAGGGGTGGGCTATGGCTACACCTTC. This encodes CASSSRTGVGYGYTF. Using reference TRBV13 and TRBJ1-2 for the parts outside the CDR3, the full variable domain is AAGVIQSPRHLIKEKRETATLKCYPIPRHDTVYWYQQGPGQDPQFLISFYEKMQSDKGSIPDRFSAQQFSDYHSELNMSSLELGDSALYFCASSSRTGVGYGYTFGSGTRLTVV.

The V call is TRBV15, the J call TRBJ1-2; D perhaps matches TRBD1 (5 bases). The CDR3 length is 16 residues. Trimming removed 4 bases at V and 3 bases at J, with 18 bases between. Germline loops: CDR1 LNHNV, CDR2 YYDKDF (reference sequence). CDR3 coding DNA: TGTGCCACCAGCACCTACGGGGGGGAAGTAGACTATGGCTACACCTTC. Translated: CATSTYGGEVDYGYTF.

For the CDR3, the DNA is TGCGCCAGCAGCCTTCTAACAGGGGGCTCTGGGGCCAACGTCCTGACTTTC. Its protein product is CASSLLTGGSGANVLTF. The rearrangement joins TRBV4-3 to TRBJ2-6; 8 positions agree with TRBD1. Germline loops: CDR1 LGHNA, CDR2 YSLEER. After removal of 4 bases from V and 0 bases from J, the junction contained 5 bases not matched to a gene. The CDR3 is 17 amino acids.